The 10 T cell receptor beta chains reported below all come from one sample, sequenced in a study of cytomegalovirus exposure and HLA in healthy donors. Assay used: immunoSEQ multiplex PCR; TCRdb lists only in-frame clones, some missing. In the table there are about 170,000 clones, 95% to 97% of which are singletons. Sequencing input: PBMCs. These receptors were obtained from a woman aged 18 to 35 in good health and CMV-seronegative.

The gene calls are TRBV5-1 and TRBJ2-7; no clear D gene. There are 9 residues in the CDR3. Germline lookup yields CDR1 SGHRS and CDR2 YFSETQ. V lost 10 bases and J lost 3, with 5 bases in between. CDR3 loop: CAPGYEQYF. The CDR3 DNA follows: TGCGCCCCCGGCTACGAGCAGTACTTC.

J is TRBJ2-3 and V is TRBV25-1; D unresolved. This CDR3 comprises 13 residues. Looked up from germline, CDR1 is MGHDK and CDR2 is SYGVNS. V shed 6 bases and J shed 3 bases, with 10 bases lying between them. This chain's CDR3 is CASSALTTDTQYF. The CDR3 DNA is TGTGCCAGCAGCGCCCTGACAACAGATACGCAGTATTTT.

CDR3 protein: CASSRTGTDTQYF. The CDR3, as DNA: TGTGCCAGCAGCCGGACAGGGACAGATACGCAGTATTTT. The gene calls are TRBV5-4 and TRBJ2-3; 8 bases line up with TRBD1. Per the germline V gene, CDR1 is SGHNT and CDR2 is YYREEE (reference sequence). The CDR3 extends over 13 amino acids. The ends lost 4 bases at V and 3 bases at J; junction bases unmatched: 1.

In regard to this clone: The sample carries other DNA sequences with the same CDR3. This sequence joins TRBV5-1 and TRBJ2-3, with 10 positions matching TRBD2. Losses at the gene ends were 4 bases for V and 1 base for J; bases not matched to a gene: 9. The germline gives CDR1 SGHRS, CDR2 YFSETQ. The CDR3 contains 17 residues. The CDR3 here is CASSLGLAGGRTDTQYF. CDR3 nucleotide sequence: TGCGCCAGCAGCCTGGGTTTAGCGGGGGGACGCACAGATACGCAGTATTTT.

This chain uses TRBV2 with TRBJ1-2; 8 bases agree with TRBD1. This CDR3 comprises 14 residues. Losses at the gene ends were 5 bases for V and 4 bases for J; bases not matched to a gene: 6. Germline CDR1 SNHLY, CDR2 FYNNEI. Written as DNA, the CDR3 is TGTGCCAGCAGTTCTCAGGGGGCGCGCTATGGCTACACCTTC. Translation: CASSSQGARYGYTF.

Only one count was recorded for this clone. This chain joins TRBV9 and TRBJ1-1; a weak D match, TRBD1 (5 bases). The V and J ends lost 4 bases and 4 bases respectively, with 20 bases between them. The CDR3 runs to 16 residues. CDR1 and CDR2 from the germline V gene are SGDLS and YYNGEE. The CDR3 sequence: CASSPEAAGGITEAFF. The CDR3 nucleotides read TGTGCCAGCAGCCCCGAGGCAGCCGGGGGAATCACTGAAGCTTTCTTT.

The rearrangement links TRBV9 to TRBJ1-3; the D is unclear. V lost 0 bases to trimming and J lost 1 base, with 8 bases between them. The CDR3 length is 15 residues. Germline CDR1 reads SGDLS; CDR2 reads YYNGEE. The CDR3 loop is CASSVAAGSGNTIYF. CDR3 DNA sequence: TGTGCCAGCAGCGTAGCGGCGGGTTCTGGAAACACCATATATTTT. The full variable domain, its missing parts supplied by reference TRBV9 and TRBJ1-3, is DSGVTQTPKHLITATGQRVTLRCSPRSGDLSVYWYQQSLDQGLQFLIQYYNGEERAKGNILERFSAQQFPDLHSELNLSSLELGDSALYFCASSVAAGSGNTIYFGEGSWLTVV.

The rearrangement links TRBV10-3 to TRBJ2-1, with 7 bases aligning to TRBD1. The length of the CDR3 is 16 residues. J gave up 4 bases and V 3 bases, and 9 bases lay outside the gene matches. Germline loops: CDR1 ENHRY, CDR2 SYGVKD. CDR3 nucleotides: TGTGCCATCAGTGATCCAACAGGGGACCCGTACAATGAGCAGTTCTTC. This sequence encodes CAISDPTGDPYNEQFF.

The chain has TRBV19 and TRBJ2-3, with TRBD2 identical over 9 bases. Per germline, CDR1 LNHDA and CDR2 SQIVND (reference sequence). The V and J ends lost 0 bases and 1 base, in that order; junction bases with no gene match: 11. CDR3 length: 19 residues. CDR3 DNA sequence: TGTGCCAGTAGTATAGATCAGGGGACTAGCCGAGGTCGCACAGATACGCAGTATTTT. This translates into CASSIDQGTSRGRTDTQYF.

This clone was observed a single time. V usage is TRBV4-1 and J usage is TRBJ2-7, with 10 bases aligning to TRBD1. Germline CDR1 MGHRA, CDR2 YSYEKL. The V and J ends lost 3 bases and 1 base, in that order; junction bases with no gene match: 3. The CDR3 covers 15 residues. The CDR3 loop is CASSQGTGASYEQYF. The CDR3, as DNA: TGCGCCAGCAGCCAGGGGACAGGGGCTTCCTACGAGCAGTACTTC.